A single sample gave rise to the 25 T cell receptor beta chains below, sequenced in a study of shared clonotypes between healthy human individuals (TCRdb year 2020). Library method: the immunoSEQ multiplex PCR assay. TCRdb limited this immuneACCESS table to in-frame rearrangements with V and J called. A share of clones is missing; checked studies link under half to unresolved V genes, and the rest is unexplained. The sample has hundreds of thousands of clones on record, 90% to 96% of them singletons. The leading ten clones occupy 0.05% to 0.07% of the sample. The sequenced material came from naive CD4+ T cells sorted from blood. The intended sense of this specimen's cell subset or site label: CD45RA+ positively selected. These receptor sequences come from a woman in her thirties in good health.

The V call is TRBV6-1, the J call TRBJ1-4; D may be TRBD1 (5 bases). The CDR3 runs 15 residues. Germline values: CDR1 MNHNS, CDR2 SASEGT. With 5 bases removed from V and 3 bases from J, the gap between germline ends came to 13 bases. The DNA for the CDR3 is TGTGCCAGCAGTATTTCCCAAGGGGCTAATGAAAAACTGTTTTTT. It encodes CASSISQGANEKLFF.

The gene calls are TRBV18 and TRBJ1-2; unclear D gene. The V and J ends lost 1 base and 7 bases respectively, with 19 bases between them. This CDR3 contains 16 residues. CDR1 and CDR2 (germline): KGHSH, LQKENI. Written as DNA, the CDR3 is TGTGCCAGCTCACCACGGGAAGGGAAGGAACGGGGTGGCTACACCTTC. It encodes CASSPREGKERGGYTF.

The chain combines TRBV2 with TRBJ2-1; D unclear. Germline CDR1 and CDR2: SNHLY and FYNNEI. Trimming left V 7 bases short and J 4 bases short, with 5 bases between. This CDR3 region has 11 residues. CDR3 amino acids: CASTRYNEQFF. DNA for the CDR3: TGTGCCAGCACTCGATACAATGAGCAGTTCTTC.

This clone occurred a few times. In DNA, the CDR3 is TGTGCCTGGAGTACAGGGAACTATGGCTACACCTTC. Translated, it gives CAWSTGNYGYTF. V usage is TRBV30 and J usage is TRBJ1-2, with TRBD1 as a possible D gene (6 bases). Germline loops: CDR1 GTSNPN, CDR2 SVGIG (reference sequence). The CDR3 has 12 amino acids. With 2 bases removed from V and 2 bases from J, the gap between germline ends came to 6 bases.

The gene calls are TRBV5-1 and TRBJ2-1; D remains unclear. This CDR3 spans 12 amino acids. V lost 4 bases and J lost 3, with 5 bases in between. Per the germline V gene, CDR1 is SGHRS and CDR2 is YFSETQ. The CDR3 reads CASSPGYNEQFF. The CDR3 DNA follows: TGCGCCAGCAGCCCAGGCTACAATGAGCAGTTCTTC.

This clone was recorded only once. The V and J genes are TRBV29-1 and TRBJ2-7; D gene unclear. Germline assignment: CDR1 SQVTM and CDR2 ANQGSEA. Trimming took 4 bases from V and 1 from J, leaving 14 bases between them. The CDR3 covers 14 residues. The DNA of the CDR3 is TGCAGCGTTGTTCTGGCGGAAACTTCCTACGAGCAGTACTTC. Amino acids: CSVVLAETSYEQYF.

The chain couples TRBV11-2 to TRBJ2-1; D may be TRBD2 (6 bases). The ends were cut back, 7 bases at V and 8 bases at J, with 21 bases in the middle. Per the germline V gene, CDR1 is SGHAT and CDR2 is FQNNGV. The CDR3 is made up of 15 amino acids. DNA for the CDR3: TGTGCCAGCACCCGGAGGGCAACCATTTTGGATGAGCAGTTCTTC. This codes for CASTRRATILDEQFF.

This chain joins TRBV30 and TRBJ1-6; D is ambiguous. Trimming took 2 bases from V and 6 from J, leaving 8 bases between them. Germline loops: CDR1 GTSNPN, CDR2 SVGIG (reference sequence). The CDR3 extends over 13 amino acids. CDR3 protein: CAWSSQSNSPLHF. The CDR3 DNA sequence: TGTGCCTGGAGTAGCCAAAGTAATTCACCCCTCCACTTT.

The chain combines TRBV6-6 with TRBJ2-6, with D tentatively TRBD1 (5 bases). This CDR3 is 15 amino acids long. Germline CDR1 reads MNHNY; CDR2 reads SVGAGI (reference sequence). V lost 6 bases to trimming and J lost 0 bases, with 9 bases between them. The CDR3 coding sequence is TGTGCCAGCAGGGCCGGACACTCTGGGGCCAACGTCCTGACTTTC. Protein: CASRAGHSGANVLTF.

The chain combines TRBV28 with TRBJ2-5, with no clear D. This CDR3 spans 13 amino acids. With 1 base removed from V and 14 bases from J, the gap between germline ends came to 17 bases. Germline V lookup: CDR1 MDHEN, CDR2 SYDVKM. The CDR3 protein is CASSLFTESGRYF. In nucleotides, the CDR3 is TGTGCCAGCAGTTTATTTACGGAATCAGGACGCTACTTC.

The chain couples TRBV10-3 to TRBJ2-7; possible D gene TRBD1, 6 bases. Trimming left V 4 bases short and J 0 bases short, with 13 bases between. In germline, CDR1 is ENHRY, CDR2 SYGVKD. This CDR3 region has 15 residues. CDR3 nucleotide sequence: TGTGCCATCAGTGCAAAGACAGGAACCTCCTACGAGCAGTACTTC. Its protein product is CAISAKTGTSYEQYF.

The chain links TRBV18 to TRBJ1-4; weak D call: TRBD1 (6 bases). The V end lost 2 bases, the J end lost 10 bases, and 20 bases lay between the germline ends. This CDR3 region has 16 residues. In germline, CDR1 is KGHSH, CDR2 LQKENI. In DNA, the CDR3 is TGTGCCAGCTCACCAGCGGGCGGGGGCCAATTGGGAAAACTGTTTTTT. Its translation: CASSPAGGGQLGKLFF.

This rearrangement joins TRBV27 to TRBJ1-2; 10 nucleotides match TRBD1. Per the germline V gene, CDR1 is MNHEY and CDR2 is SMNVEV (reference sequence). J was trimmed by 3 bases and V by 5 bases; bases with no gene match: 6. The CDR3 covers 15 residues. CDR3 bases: TGTGCCAGCAGTCCCGGGACAGGGGCACACTATGGCTACACCTTC. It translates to CASSPGTGAHYGYTF.

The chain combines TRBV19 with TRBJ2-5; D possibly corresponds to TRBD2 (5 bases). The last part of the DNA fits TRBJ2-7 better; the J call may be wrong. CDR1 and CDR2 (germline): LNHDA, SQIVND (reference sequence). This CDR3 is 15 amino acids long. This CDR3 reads CATSNTGLGVYEQYF. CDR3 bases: TGTGCCACCTCCAACACGGGCCTCGGGGTGTACGAGCAGTACTTC.

The DNA for the CDR3 is TGTGCCAGCAGCTGGGGACCATCCTACGAGCAGTACTTC. Translation gives CASSWGPSYEQYF. V gene TRBV5-5 combines with J gene TRBJ2-7; possibly TRBD1 or TRBD2 for D (5 bases each). Trimming took 3 bases from V and 1 from J, leaving 8 bases between them. Germline CDR1 SGHKS, CDR2 YYEKEE (reference sequence). The CDR3 length is 13 residues.

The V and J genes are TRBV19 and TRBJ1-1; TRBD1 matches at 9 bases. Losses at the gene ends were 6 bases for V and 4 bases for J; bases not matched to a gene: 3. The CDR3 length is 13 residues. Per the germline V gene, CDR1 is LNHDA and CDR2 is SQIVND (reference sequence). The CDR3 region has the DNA TGTGCCAGTAGGGACAGGGGAGTCACTGAAGCTTTCTTT. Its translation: CASRDRGVTEAFF.

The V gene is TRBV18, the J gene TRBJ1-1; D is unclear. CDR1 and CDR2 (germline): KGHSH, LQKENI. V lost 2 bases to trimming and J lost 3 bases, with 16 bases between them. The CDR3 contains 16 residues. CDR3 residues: CASSPTLALTDTEAFF. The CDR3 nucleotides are TGTGCCAGCTCACCAACGTTGGCCCTGACGGACACTGAAGCTTTCTTT. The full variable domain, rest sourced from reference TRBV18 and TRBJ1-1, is NAGVMQNPRHLVRRRGQEARLRCSPMKGHSHVYWYRQLPEEGLKFMVYLQKENIIDESGMPKERFSAEFPKEGPSILRIQQVVRGDSAAYFCASSPTLALTDTEAFFGQGTRLTVV.

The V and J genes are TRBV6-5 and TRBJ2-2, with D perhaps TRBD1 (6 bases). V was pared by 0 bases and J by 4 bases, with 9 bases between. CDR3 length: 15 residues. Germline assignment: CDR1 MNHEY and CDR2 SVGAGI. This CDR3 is CASSYSRDITGELFF. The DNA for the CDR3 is TGTGCCAGCAGTTACTCGAGGGACATCACCGGGGAGCTGTTTTTT.

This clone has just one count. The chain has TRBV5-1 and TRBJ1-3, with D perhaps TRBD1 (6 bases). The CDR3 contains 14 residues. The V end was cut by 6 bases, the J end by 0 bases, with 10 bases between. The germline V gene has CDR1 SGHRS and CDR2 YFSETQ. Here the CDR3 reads CASTDRNSGNTIYF. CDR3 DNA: TGCGCCAGCACCGACAGGAACTCTGGAAACACCATATATTTT.

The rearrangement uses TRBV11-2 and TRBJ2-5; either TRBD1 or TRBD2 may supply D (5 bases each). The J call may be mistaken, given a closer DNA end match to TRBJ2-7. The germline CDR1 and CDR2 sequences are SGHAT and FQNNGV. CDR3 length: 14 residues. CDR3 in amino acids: CASSSGMAGSEQYF. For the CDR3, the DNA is TGTGCCAGCAGCTCGGGGATGGCAGGGAGCGAGCAGTACTTC.

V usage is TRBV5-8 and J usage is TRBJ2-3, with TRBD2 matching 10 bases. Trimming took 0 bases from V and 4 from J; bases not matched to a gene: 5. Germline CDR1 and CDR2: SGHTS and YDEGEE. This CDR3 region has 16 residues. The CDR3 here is CASSLGQRGGADTQYF. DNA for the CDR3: TGTGCCAGCAGCTTGGGCCAGCGGGGGGGGGCAGATACGCAGTATTTT.

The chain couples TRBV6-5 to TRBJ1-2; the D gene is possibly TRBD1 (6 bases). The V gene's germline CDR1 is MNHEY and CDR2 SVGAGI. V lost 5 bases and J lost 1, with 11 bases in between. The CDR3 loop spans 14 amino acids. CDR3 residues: CASSRDTLNYGYTF. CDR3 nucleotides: TGTGCCAGCAGTAGGGACACCCTTAACTATGGCTACACCTTC.

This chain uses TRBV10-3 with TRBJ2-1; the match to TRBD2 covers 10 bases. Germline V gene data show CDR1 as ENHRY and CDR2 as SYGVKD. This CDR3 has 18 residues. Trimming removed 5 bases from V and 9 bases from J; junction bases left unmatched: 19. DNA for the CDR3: TGTGCCATCAGTTCGCCCCCTTGGTCTAGCGGGAGCGATGGTGAGCAGTTCTTC. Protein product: CAISSPPWSSGSDGEQFF.

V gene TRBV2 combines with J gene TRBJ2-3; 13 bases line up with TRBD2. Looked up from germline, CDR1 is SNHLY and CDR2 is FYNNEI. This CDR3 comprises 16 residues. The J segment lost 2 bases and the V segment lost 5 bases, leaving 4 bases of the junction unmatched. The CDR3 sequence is CASSLLAGGATDTQYF. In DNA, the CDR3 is TGTGCCAGCAGTTTACTAGCGGGAGGGGCCACAGATACGCAGTATTTT. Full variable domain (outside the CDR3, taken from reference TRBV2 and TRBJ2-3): EPEVTQTPSHQVTQMGQEVILRCVPISNHLYFYWYRQILGQKVEFLVSFYNNEISEKSEIFDDQFSVERPDGSNFTLKIRSTKLEDSAMYFCASSLLAGGATDTQYFGPGTRLTVL.

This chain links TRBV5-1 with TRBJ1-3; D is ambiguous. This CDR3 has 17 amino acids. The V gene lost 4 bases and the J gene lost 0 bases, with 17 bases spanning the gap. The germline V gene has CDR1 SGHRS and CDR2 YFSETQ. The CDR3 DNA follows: TGCGCCAGCAGCCCCTCCTTAGTCGCGGACTCTGGAAACACCATATATTTT. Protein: CASSPSLVADSGNTIYF.